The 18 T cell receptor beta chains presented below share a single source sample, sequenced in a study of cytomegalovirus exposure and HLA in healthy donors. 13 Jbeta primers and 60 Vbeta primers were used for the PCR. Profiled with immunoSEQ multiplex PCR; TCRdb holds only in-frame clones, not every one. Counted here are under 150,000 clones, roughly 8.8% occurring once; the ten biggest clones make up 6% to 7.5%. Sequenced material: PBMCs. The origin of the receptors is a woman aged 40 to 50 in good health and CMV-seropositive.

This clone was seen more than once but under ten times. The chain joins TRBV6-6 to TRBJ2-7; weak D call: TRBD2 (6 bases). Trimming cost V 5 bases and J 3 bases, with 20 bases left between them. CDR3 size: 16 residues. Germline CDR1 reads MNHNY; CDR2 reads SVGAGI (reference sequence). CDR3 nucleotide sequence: TGTGCCAGCAGTCACCCCCAGGGAGGAAAGTTCTACGAGCAGTACTTC. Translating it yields CASSHPQGGKFYEQYF.

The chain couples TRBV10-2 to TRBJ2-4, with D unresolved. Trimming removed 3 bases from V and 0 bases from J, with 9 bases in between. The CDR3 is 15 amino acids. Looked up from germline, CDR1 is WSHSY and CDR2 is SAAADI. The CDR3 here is CASSELYGAKNIQYF. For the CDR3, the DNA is TGCGCCAGCAGTGAACTCTATGGAGCCAAAAACATTCAGTACTTC.

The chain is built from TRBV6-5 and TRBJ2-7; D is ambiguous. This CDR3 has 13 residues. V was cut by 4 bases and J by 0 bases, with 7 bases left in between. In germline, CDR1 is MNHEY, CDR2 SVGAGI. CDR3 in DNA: TGTGCCAGCAGTTCGGGTCGCTCCTACGAGCAGTACTTC. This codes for CASSSGRSYEQYF.

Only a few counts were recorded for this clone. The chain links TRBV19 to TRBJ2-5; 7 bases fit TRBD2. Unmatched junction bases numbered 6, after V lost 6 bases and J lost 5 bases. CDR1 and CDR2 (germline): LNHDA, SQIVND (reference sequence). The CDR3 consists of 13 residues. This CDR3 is CASRGGLAETQYF. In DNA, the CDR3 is TGTGCCAGTAGGGGAGGGCTAGCGGAGACCCAGTACTTC.

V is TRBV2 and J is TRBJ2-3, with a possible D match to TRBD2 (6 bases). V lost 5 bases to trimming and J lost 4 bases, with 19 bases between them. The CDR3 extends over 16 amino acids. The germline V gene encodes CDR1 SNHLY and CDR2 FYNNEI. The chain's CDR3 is CASSWEDISIADTQYF. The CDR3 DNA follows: TGTGCCAGCAGTTGGGAGGATATCTCAATAGCAGATACGCAGTATTTT.

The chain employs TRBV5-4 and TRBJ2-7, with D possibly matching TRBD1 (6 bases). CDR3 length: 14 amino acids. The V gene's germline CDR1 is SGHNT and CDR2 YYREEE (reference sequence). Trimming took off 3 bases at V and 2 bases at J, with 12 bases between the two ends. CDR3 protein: CASSSKQGTYEQYF. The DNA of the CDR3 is TGTGCCAGCAGCTCAAAACAGGGAACCTACGAGCAGTACTTC.

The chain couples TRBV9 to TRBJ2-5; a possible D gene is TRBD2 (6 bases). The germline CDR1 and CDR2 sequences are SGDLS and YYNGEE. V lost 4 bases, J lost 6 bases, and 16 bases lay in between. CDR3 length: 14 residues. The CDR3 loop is CASSPGGGGKTQYF. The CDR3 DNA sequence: TGTGCCAGCAGCCCCGGTGGGGGAGGAAAGACCCAGTACTTC.

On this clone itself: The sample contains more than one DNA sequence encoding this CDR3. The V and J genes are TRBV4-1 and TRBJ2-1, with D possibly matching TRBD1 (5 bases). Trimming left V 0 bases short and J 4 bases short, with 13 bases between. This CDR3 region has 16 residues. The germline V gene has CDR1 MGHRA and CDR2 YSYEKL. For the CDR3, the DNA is TGCGCCAGCAGCCAAGAAGCAGGGCCAGGGTACAATGAGCAGTTCTTC. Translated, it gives CASSQEAGPGYNEQFF.

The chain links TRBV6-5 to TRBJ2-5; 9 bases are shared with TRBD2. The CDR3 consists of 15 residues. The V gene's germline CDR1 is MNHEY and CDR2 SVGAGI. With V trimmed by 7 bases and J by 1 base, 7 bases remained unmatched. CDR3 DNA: TGTGCCAGCAACTTAAGGCGGGGGGGCCAAGAGACCCAGTACTTC. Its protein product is CASNLRRGGQETQYF.

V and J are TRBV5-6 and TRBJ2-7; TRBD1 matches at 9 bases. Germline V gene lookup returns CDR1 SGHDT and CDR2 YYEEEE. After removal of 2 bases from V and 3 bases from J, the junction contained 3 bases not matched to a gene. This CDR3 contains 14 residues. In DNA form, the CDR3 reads TGTGCCAGCAGCTTCGGACAGGGGATCTACGAGCAGTACTTC. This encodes CASSFGQGIYEQYF. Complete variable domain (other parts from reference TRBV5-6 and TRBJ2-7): DAGVTQSPTHLIKTRGQQVTLRCSPKSGHDTVSWYQQALGQGPQFIFQYYEEEERQRGNFPDRFSGHQFPNYSSELNVNALLLGDSALYLCASSFGQGIYEQYFGPGTRLTVT.

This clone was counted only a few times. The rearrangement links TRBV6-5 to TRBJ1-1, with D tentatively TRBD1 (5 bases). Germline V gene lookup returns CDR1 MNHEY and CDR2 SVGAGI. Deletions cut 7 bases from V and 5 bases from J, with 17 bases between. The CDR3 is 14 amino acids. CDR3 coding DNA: TGTGCCAGCACCCTCCGGGGGTTAAGGACTGAAGCTTTCTTT. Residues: CASTLRGLRTEAFF.

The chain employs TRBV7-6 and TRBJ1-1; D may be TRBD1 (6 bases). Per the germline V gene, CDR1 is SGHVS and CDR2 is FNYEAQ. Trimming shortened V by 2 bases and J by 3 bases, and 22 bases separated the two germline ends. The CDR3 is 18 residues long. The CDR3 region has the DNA TGTGCCAGCAGCTTAAGAATCGTTGGGTCCTCAGGGGACACTGAAGCTTTCTTT. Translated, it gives CASSLRIVGSSGDTEAFF.

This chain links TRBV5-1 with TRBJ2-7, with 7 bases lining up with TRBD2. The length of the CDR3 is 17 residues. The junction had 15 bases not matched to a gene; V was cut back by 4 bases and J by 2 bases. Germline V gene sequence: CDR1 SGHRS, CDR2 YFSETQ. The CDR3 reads CASSPVGGSSGTYEQYF. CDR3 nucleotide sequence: TGCGCCAGCAGCCCCGTTGGAGGGTCTAGCGGTACCTACGAGCAGTACTTC. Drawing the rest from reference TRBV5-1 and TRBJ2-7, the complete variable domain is KAGVTQTPRYLIKTRGQQVTLSCSPISGHRSVSWYQQTPGQGLQFLFEYFSETQRNKGNFPGRFSGRQFSNSRSEMNVSTLELGDSALYLCASSPVGGSSGTYEQYFGPGTRLTVT.

The CDR3 region has the DNA TGCGCCAGCAGCTTGGGTCGGGGGGCGAACACTGAAGCTTTCTTT. Translating gives CASSLGRGANTEAFF. This chain connects TRBV5-1 to TRBJ1-1, with D tentatively TRBD1 (6 bases). The V gene's germline CDR1 is SGHRS and CDR2 YFSETQ. The CDR3 covers 15 residues. Trimming took off 0 bases at V and 1 base at J, with 10 bases between the two ends. Complete variable domain (other parts from reference TRBV5-1 and TRBJ1-1): KAGVTQTPRYLIKTRGQQVTLSCSPISGHRSVSWYQQTPGQGLQFLFEYFSETQRNKGNFPGRFSGRQFSNSRSEMNVSTLELGDSALYLCASSLGRGANTEAFFGQGTRLTVV.

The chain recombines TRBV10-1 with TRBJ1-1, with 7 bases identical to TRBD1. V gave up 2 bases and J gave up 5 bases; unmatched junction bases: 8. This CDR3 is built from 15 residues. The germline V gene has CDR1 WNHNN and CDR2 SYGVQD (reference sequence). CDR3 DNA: TGCGCCAGCAGTGAGGCAGGGGGTGTGGGGACTGAAGCTTTCTTT. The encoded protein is CASSEAGGVGTEAFF.

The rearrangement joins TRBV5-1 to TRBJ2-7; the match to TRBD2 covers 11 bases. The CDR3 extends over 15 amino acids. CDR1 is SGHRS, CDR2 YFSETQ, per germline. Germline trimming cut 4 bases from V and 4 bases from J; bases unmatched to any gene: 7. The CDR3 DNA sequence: TGCGCCAGCAGCCAAGGGGGGACTAGCGGATACGAGCAGTACTTC. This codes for CASSQGGTSGYEQYF.

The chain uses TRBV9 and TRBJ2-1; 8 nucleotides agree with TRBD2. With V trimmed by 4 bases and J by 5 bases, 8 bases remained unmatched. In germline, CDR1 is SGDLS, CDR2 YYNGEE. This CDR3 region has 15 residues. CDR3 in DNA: TGTGCCAGCAGCCTTCGGGGGGGGGCCGACAATGAGCAGTTCTTC. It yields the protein CASSLRGGADNEQFF.

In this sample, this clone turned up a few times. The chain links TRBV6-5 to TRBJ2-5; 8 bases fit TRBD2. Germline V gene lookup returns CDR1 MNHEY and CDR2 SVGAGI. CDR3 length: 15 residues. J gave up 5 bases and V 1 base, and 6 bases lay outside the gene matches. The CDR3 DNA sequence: TGTGCCAGCAGTTACTTGTCGGGGGGGCGGGAGACCCAGTACTTC. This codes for CASSYLSGGRETQYF.